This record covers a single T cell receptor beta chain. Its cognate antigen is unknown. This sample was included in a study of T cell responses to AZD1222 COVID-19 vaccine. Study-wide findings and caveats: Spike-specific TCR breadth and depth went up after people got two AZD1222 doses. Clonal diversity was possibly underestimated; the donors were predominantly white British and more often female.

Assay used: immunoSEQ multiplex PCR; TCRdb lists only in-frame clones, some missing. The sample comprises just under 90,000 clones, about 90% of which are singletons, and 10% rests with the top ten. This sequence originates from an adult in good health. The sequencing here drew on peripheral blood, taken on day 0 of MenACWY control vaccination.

In DNA, the CDR3 is TGTGCCACCAGCTTTCGGACCGGCACTGAAGCTTTCTTT. Protein sequence: CATSFRTGTEAFF. The chain is built from TRBV15 and TRBJ1-1; D is unresolved. Trimming pared 5 bases from V and 4 bases from J, leaving 11 bases between. This CDR3 contains 13 residues. Germline assignment: CDR1 LNHNV and CDR2 YYDKDF (reference sequence).